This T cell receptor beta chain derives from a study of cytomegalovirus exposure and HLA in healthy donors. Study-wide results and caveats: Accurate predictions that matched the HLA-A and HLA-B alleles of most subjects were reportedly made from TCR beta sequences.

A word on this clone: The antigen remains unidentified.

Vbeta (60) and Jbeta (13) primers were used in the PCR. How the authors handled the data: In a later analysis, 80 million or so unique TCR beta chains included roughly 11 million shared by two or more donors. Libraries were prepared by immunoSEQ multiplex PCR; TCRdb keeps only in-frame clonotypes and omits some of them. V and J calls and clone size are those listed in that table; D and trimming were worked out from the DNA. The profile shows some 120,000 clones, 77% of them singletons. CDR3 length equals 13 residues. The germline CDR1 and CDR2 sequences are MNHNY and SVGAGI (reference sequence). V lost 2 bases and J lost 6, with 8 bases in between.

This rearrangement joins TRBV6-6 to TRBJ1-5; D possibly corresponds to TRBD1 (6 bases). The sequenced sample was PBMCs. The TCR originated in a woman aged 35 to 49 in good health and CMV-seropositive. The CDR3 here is CASSYQDSQPQHF. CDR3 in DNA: TGTGCCAGCAGTTACCAGGACAGTCAGCCCCAGCATTTT.